A single sample is the source of the 27 T cell receptor beta chains below, sequenced in a study of blood T cell repertoires in COVID-19. Profiled with immunoSEQ multiplex PCR; TCRdb holds only in-frame clones, not every one. The sample consists of over 350,000 clones, 80% to 90% of them appearing once. Sequencing used peripheral blood. The receptors stem from a woman in her 30s with active or convalescent COVID-19.

V is TRBV3-1 (or the pseudogene TRBV3-2) and J is TRBJ1-3; D may be TRBD1 (6 bases). Germline CDR1 is LGHDT and CDR2 is YNNKEL (reference sequence). V gave up 1 base and J gave up 0 bases, with 10 bases separating them. The CDR3 totals 16 residues. CDR3 DNA: TGTGCCAGCAGCCAAGGGGGAGGGGGCTCTGGAAACACCATATATTTT. Its protein is CASSQGGGGSGNTIYF.

J is TRBJ1-2 and V is TRBV5-5; D gene unclear. The CDR3 sequence is 14 residues long. The ends were cut back, 0 bases at V and 4 bases at J, with 10 bases in the middle. CDR1 and CDR2 from the germline V gene are SGHKS and YYEKEE (reference sequence). The DNA for the CDR3 is TGTGCCAGCAGCTTGGAAAATTTCTCCTATGGCTACACCTTC. It specifies CASSLENFSYGYTF.

The chain combines TRBV10-1 with TRBJ2-7; D is perhaps TRBD1 (6 bases). The CDR3 consists of 14 residues. The V end lost 4 bases, the J end lost 4 bases, and 14 bases lay between the germline ends. CDR1 is WNHNN and CDR2 is SYGVQD in the germline V gene (reference sequence). The CDR3 sequence is CASSAGTLAYEQYF. Written as DNA, the CDR3 is TGCGCCAGCAGTGCCGGGACACTGGCATACGAGCAGTACTTC.

This chain uses TRBV11-2 with TRBJ1-3; TRBD1 is a possible D gene (6 bases). The CDR3 is 16 amino acids. With 1 base removed from V and 0 bases from J, the gap between germline ends came to 10 bases. CDR1 is SGHAT and CDR2 is FQNNGV in the germline V gene. The CDR3 DNA sequence: TGTGCCAGCAGCTTAGGTACAGGGATCTCTGGAAACACCATATATTTT. This sequence encodes CASSLGTGISGNTIYF.

The chain employs TRBV5-1 and TRBJ1-2; perhaps TRBD1 as D (5 bases). Trimming took off 4 bases at V and 1 base at J, with 11 bases between the two ends. Germline V gives CDR1 SGHRS, CDR2 YFSETQ. The CDR3 totals 14 residues. The CDR3 is CASSPPGVNYGYTF. The DNA for the CDR3 is TGCGCCAGCAGCCCCCCGGGGGTTAACTATGGCTACACCTTC. Variable domain in full (rest from reference TRBV5-1 and TRBJ1-2): KAGVTQTPRYLIKTRGQQVTLSCSPISGHRSVSWYQQTPGQGLQFLFEYFSETQRNKGNFPGRFSGRQFSNSRSEMNVSTLELGDSALYLCASSPPGVNYGYTFGSGTRLTVV.

The chain carries TRBV7-6 and TRBJ2-5; 7 bases are a match to TRBD2. After removal of 1 base from V and 1 base from J, the junction contained 3 bases not matched to a gene. The CDR3 sequence is 15 residues long. Germline CDR1 is SGHVS and CDR2 is FNYEAQ. CDR3 amino acids: CASSLVGGGQETQYF. The CDR3 DNA follows: TGTGCCAGCAGCTTAGTTGGGGGGGGCCAAGAGACCCAGTACTTC.

The rearrangement uses TRBV12-5 and TRBJ1-5; tentatively, D is TRBD1 (5 bases). Germline values: CDR1 LGHNT, CDR2 FRNRAP. The CDR3 totals 13 residues. The germline V and J ends were trimmed by 3 bases and 9 bases, with 12 bases remaining between them. CDR3 nucleotide sequence: TGTGCTAGTGGTTTACAAACAGGTGGGCCCCAGCATTTT. Translated: CASGLQTGGPQHF.

This clone was counted a single time. The chain couples TRBV15 to TRBJ1-4, with 8 bases that match TRBD1. The CDR3 consists of 15 residues. V gave up 0 bases and J gave up 6 bases; unmatched junction bases: 3. CDR1 and CDR2 from the germline V gene are LNHNV and YYDKDF (reference sequence). CDR3 nucleotide sequence: TGTGCCACCAGCAGAGAGGACAGGGAGGATGAAAAACTGTTTTTT. Amino acids: CATSREDREDEKLFF.

The CDR3 DNA reads as TGTGCCAGCTCACCATGGGACAGGGCGGGGAACACTGAAGCTTTCTTT. This sequence encodes CASSPWDRAGNTEAFF. V gene TRBV18 combines with J gene TRBJ1-1; 9 bases are a match to TRBD1. From germline, CDR1 is KGHSH and CDR2 LQKENI. The CDR3 is 16 amino acids. The trim removed 2 bases at V and 1 base at J, leaving 5 bases unmatched.

In this sample, this clone turned up a few times. The chain combines TRBV20-1 with TRBJ2-2; no reliable D call. V was trimmed by 6 bases and J by 6 bases, leaving 8 bases between them. Germline V gives CDR1 DFQATT, CDR2 SNEGSKA (reference sequence). This CDR3 is built from 11 residues. For the CDR3, the DNA is TGCAGTGCCCAATCATCCGGGGAGCTGTTTTTT. Its protein product is CSAQSSGELFF.

V usage is TRBV7-2 and J usage is TRBJ2-1; TRBD1 might be the D (7 bases). CDR1 is SGHTA, CDR2 FQGNSA, per germline. V dropped 5 bases and J dropped 3 bases, with 14 bases sitting between them. This CDR3 spans 15 amino acids. DNA of the CDR3: TGTGCCAGCAGCACTAGACAGGGAGGCTACAATGAGCAGTTCTTC. As protein: CASSTRQGGYNEQFF.

The chain joins TRBV9 to TRBJ2-7, with D perhaps matching TRBD2 (6 bases). The CDR3 length is 15 residues. Trimming stripped 4 bases from V and 4 bases from J, with 18 bases between. Per germline, CDR1 SGDLS and CDR2 YYNGEE. The CDR3 loop reads CASSRKEGASYEQYF. The CDR3 DNA sequence: TGTGCCAGCAGCCGTAAGGAGGGAGCCAGTTACGAGCAGTACTTC.

CDR3 residues: CASSLDYGAETQYF. CDR3 coding DNA: TGTGCCAGCAGCTTAGATTACGGTGCAGAGACCCAGTACTTC. The genes are TRBV7-8 and TRBJ2-5, with unresolved D. The length of the CDR3 is 14 residues. Germline V CDR1 and CDR2: SGHVS, FQNEAQ. V was cut by 1 base and J by 4 bases, with 10 bases left in between.

The gene calls are TRBV6-5 and TRBJ2-2; tentatively, D is TRBD1 (6 bases). Trimming shortened V by 7 bases and J by 13 bases, and 19 bases separated the two germline ends. This CDR3 contains 13 residues. The germline CDR1 and CDR2 sequences are MNHEY and SVGAGI. This CDR3 is CASKYRQAGGLFF. CDR3 coding DNA: TGTGCCAGCAAATACCGACAGGCGGGCGGGCTGTTTTTT.

The J gene is TRBJ2-5, the V gene TRBV21-1; the DNA was not used to check the table's D call, TRBD1. TRBV21-1 is classified as a pseudogene. The CDR3 has 13 amino acids. The CDR3 DNA is TGTGCCAGCAGCAAAGGACAGGGTAAGTTCCAGTACTTC. It is translated as CASSKGQGKFQYF.

This clone was observed a few times. The genes are TRBV6-4 and TRBJ2-1; 15 bases are shared with TRBD2. The CDR3 extends over 15 amino acids. V gave up 2 bases and J gave up 7 bases; unmatched junction bases: 0. CDR1 is MRHNA and CDR2 is SNTAGT in the germline V gene. The CDR3 sequence: CASSDGLAGGNEQFF. In DNA, the CDR3 is TGTGCCAGCAGTGACGGACTAGCGGGAGGGAATGAGCAGTTCTTC.

The J gene is TRBJ1-1, the V gene TRBV7-9, with D unresolved. This CDR3 contains 15 residues. Germline V gives CDR1 SEHNR, CDR2 FQNEAQ (reference sequence). Trimming took off 5 bases at V and 4 bases at J, with 17 bases between the two ends. CDR3 nucleotide sequence: TGTGCCAGCAGCCCCAGGCACGCGGGTTCCACTGAAGCTTTCTTT. As protein: CASSPRHAGSTEAFF.

The V call is TRBV6-5, the J call TRBJ1-1, with D possibly being TRBD1 (6 bases). V was clipped by 6 bases and J by 4 bases, with 12 bases between them. The CDR3 spans 13 residues. Germline loops: CDR1 MNHEY, CDR2 SVGAGI. This CDR3 reads CASRRRGITEAFF. CDR3 DNA sequence: TGTGCCAGCAGACGCAGGGGAATCACTGAAGCTTTCTTT.

The rearrangement uses TRBV30 and TRBJ1-4; the D is unclear. The germline V gene encodes CDR1 GTSNPN and CDR2 SVGIG (reference sequence). The V and J ends lost 1 base and 8 bases respectively, with 11 bases between them. The CDR3 runs to 13 residues. The CDR3 is CAWSGQGREKLFF. The CDR3 region has the DNA TGTGCCTGGAGTGGGCAAGGCAGGGAAAAACTGTTTTTT.

The V call is TRBV5-1, the J call TRBJ2-3; D unresolved. From germline, CDR1 is SGHRS and CDR2 YFSETQ. Trimming left V 6 bases short and J 0 bases short, with 8 bases between. This CDR3 has 13 residues. CDR3 DNA: TGCGCCAGCACCTCCAGTAGCACAGATACGCAGTATTTT. Protein sequence: CASTSSSTDTQYF.

This clone has just one count. The gene calls are TRBV5-1 and TRBJ1-3; a weak D match, TRBD1 (5 bases). This CDR3 region has 16 residues. V was trimmed by 4 bases and J by 3 bases, leaving 17 bases between them. In germline, CDR1 is SGHRS, CDR2 YFSETQ. The CDR3 reads CASSLEAGPGGNTIYF. The CDR3 nucleotides read TGCGCCAGCAGCCTGGAGGCGGGACCGGGTGGAAACACCATATATTTT.

This clone was found a few times. The chain links TRBV4-1 to TRBJ1-5, with unresolved D. The V end lost 0 bases, the J end lost 3 bases, and 6 bases lay between the germline ends. CDR1 MGHRA and CDR2 YSYEKL come from the germline V gene. CDR3 length: 14 amino acids. The CDR3 nucleotides read TGCGCCAGCAGCCAAGACAGATCCAATCAGCCCCAGCATTTT. Protein product: CASSQDRSNQPQHF.

This chain uses TRBV20-1 with TRBJ2-1, with 7 bases fitting TRBD2. V shed 1 base and J 10 bases; nucleotides not matched to a gene: 1. The CDR3 has 11 residues. CDR1 and CDR2 (germline): DFQATT, SNEGSKA (reference sequence). CDR3 nucleotides: TGCAGTGCTAGAGTGGGACTAGAGCAGTTCTTC. It specifies CSARVGLEQFF.

The chain employs TRBV6-5 and TRBJ2-7; TRBD1 matches at 7 bases. In germline, CDR1 is MNHEY, CDR2 SVGAGI. The CDR3 spans 13 residues. V was pared by 8 bases and J by 0 bases, with 4 bases of the junction left unmatched. The CDR3 coding sequence is TGTGCCAGCGAGGACAGGCACTCCTACGAGCAGTACTTC. Protein sequence: CASEDRHSYEQYF.

The chain has TRBV5-6 and TRBJ1-1; no reliable D call. The CDR3 loop spans 14 amino acids. V was shortened by 2 bases and J by 3 bases, with 11 bases between the two germline ends. Germline V gives CDR1 SGHDT, CDR2 YYEEEE. This chain's CDR3 is CASSFQAVYTEAFF. CDR3 nucleotides: TGTGCCAGCAGCTTTCAGGCCGTCTACACTGAAGCTTTCTTT. Full variable domain (missing parts from reference TRBV5-6 and TRBJ1-1): DAGVTQSPTHLIKTRGQQVTLRCSPKSGHDTVSWYQQALGQGPQFIFQYYEEEERQRGNFPDRFSGHQFPNYSSELNVNALLLGDSALYLCASSFQAVYTEAFFGQGTRLTVV.

The rearrangement uses TRBV7-8 and TRBJ2-3, with D possibly TRBD2 on 6 matching bases. The CDR3 has 15 residues. CDR1 is SGHVS, CDR2 FQNEAQ, per germline. Trimming removed 3 bases from V and 0 bases from J, with 10 bases in between. As DNA, the CDR3 is TGTGCCAGCAGCTTGGCCCGGGAGAGCACAGATACGCAGTATTTT. It codes for CASSLARESTDTQYF. Full variable domain (outside the CDR3, taken from reference TRBV7-8 and TRBJ2-3): GAGVSQSPRYKVAKRGQDVALRCDPISGHVSLFWYQQALGQGPEFLTYFQNEAQLDKSGLPSDRFFAERPEGSVSTLKIQRTQQEDSAVYLCASSLARESTDTQYFGPGTRLTVL.

This rearrangement joins TRBV5-1 to TRBJ1-2; maybe TRBD1 (6 bases). The V end lost 7 bases, the J end lost 4 bases, and 11 bases lay between the germline ends. Looked up from germline, CDR1 is SGHRS and CDR2 is YFSETQ. CDR3 size: 12 residues. In nucleotides, the CDR3 is TGCGCCAGCCGGGTACAGGGCTATGGCTACACCTTC. Its protein is CASRVQGYGYTF.